This T cell receptor beta chain appears in the sequencing data of a study of CD8 T cells in Susac syndrome. Study overall: Roughly six sequenced Susac syndrome patients had clinically active disease, while 8 or 9 were in remission. Study-wide results and limits: Clonal expansion was absent from the CD4+ T cell repertoires in Susac syndrome. As acknowledged by the study, its TCR sequencing and HLA analysis included a relatively small number of individuals.

Trimming took off 4 bases at V and 7 bases at J, with 26 bases between the two ends. CDR3 length: 18 residues. Germline lookup yields CDR1 LGHNA and CDR2 YNFKEQ. Random hexamers were used to reverse transcribe the RNA input (roughly 0.5 to 1 ug). Across 54 Vbeta and 13 Jbeta, immunoSEQ multiplex PCR amplified TCR beta CDR3. TCRdb re-analysed the immunoSEQ multiplex PCR reads in MiXCR, keeping a single row per CDR3 protein. The sample carries roughly 250,000 distinct CDR3 sequences, about 96% recorded once. Comments on this clonotype: As yet, its antigen is unknown.

The sequenced sample was CD4+ T cells from PBMCs. This chain links TRBV4-2 with TRBJ2-1; tentatively, D is TRBD1 or TRBD2 (6 bases each). The sequence came from a human donor with Susac syndrome. The CDR3 loop is CASSLVRGRLGLGNEQFF. The CDR3, as DNA: TGTGCCAGCAGCCTCGTTCGGGGGCGGCTCGGGCTCGGGAATGAGCAGTTCTTC.